The next 2 T cell receptor beta chains were all read from a single sample in a study of metastatic and nonmetastatic thyroid tumors. With MiXCR, TCRdb called clones anew from the PCR reads. The sample holds roughly 30,000 clones, around 15% seen once. All patients reached thyroid surgery having received no treatment beforehand. Input material: blood. All receptors come from a female donor with papillary thyroid cancer or a benign thyroid nodule (not recorded which). Some clones in this sample may be carry-over from other donors' samples.

This clone was counted a few times. The genes are TRBV6-1 and TRBJ2-1, with TRBD2 identical over 10 bases. The V and J ends lost 2 bases and 5 bases, in that order; junction bases with no gene match: 6. The V gene's germline CDR1 is MNHNS and CDR2 SASEGT. CDR3 length: 16 residues. The CDR3 is CASSELAGAGHNEQFF. CDR3 DNA: TGTGCCAGCAGTGAACTAGCGGGAGCCGGGCACAATGAGCAGTTCTTC.

The J gene is TRBJ2-1, the V gene TRBV28; 8 bases line up with TRBD1. The CDR3 loop spans 16 amino acids. Losses at the gene ends were 3 bases for V and 9 bases for J; bases not matched to a gene: 13. Per germline, CDR1 MDHEN and CDR2 SYDVKM. CDR3 protein: CASSLLHGQGRPEQFF. The CDR3 DNA sequence: TGTGCCAGCAGTTTGCTCCATGGACAGGGTCGCCCTGAGCAGTTCTTC. Combining the CDR3 with reference TRBV28 and TRBJ2-1 gives the whole variable domain DVKVTQSSRYLVKRTGEKVFLECVQDMDHENMFWYRQDPGLGLRLIYFSYDVKMKEKGDIPEGYSVSREKKERFSLILESASTNQTSMYLCASSLLHGQGRPEQFFGPGTRLTVL.